Each of the 8 T cell receptor beta chains below was sequenced from the same sample in a study of CD4 T cells in relation to SARS-CoV-2 and coronaviruses. Some clones are missing from TCRdb's copy, which holds only in-frame ones; the method was immunoSEQ multiplex PCR. The sample lists around 37,000 clones, 80% to 90% occurring once. The sequenced sample was memory CD4+ T cells from PBMCs. All receptors come from an adult with COVID-19.

The rearrangement links TRBV12-5 to TRBJ2-3; 14 nucleotides agree with TRBD2. CDR3 length: 17 amino acids. CDR1 LGHNT and CDR2 FRNRAP come from the germline V gene. The V and J ends lost 6 bases and 2 bases, in that order; junction bases with no gene match: 7. CDR3 sequence reads: CASGGTSGRSHTDTQYF. The CDR3 DNA reads as TGTGCTAGTGGGGGGACTAGCGGGAGATCCCACACAGATACGCAGTATTTT.

The chain carries TRBV14 and TRBJ2-3, with D tentatively TRBD1 (7 bases). The CDR3 covers 17 residues. CDR1 SGHDN and CDR2 FVKESK come from the germline V gene. Trimming shortened V by 2 bases and J by 4 bases, and 19 bases separated the two germline ends. The CDR3 protein is CASSQPSSARGADTQYF. In nucleotides, the CDR3 is TGTGCCAGCAGCCAACCATCTAGCGCCAGGGGGGCAGATACGCAGTATTTT.

V usage is TRBV6-1 and J usage is TRBJ2-1, with 10 bases aligning to TRBD2. Unmatched junction bases numbered 8, after V lost 5 bases and J lost 7 bases. This CDR3 spans 15 amino acids. Germline V lookup: CDR1 MNHNS, CDR2 SASEGT. CDR3 sequence: CASSFPSGRVNEQFF. CDR3 sequence (DNA): TGTGCCAGCAGTTTTCCCAGCGGGAGGGTGAATGAGCAGTTCTTC.

This chain uses TRBV6-6 with TRBJ1-2, with D possibly being TRBD1 (5 bases). The CDR3 consists of 15 residues. V was pared by 5 bases and J by 3 bases, with 16 bases between. Germline V gene lookup returns CDR1 MNHNY and CDR2 SVGAGI (reference sequence). CDR3 bases: TGTGCCAGCAGTAAATCCTCCGGGGCAGACTATGGCTACACCTTC. Translating it yields CASSKSSGADYGYTF.

V and J are TRBV2 and TRBJ2-7, with D perhaps TRBD2 (5 bases). V lost 6 bases and J 2 bases, leaving 5 bases between the germline ends. The CDR3 runs 11 residues. Germline-derived CDR1 and CDR2 are SNHLY and FYNNEI. The CDR3 nucleotides are TGTGCCAGCAGACTAGCCTACGAGCAGTACTTC. Translation: CASRLAYEQYF.

This clone appeared a few times. The V call is TRBV5-1, the J call TRBJ2-2; D not resolved. CDR3 length: 15 residues. CDR1 is SGHRS, CDR2 YFSETQ, per germline. V gave up 0 bases and J gave up 0 bases, with 6 bases separating them. CDR3 sequence reads: CASSLDTPNTGELFF. CDR3 bases: TGCGCCAGCAGCTTGGACACCCCGAACACCGGGGAGCTGTTTTTT.

This rearrangement joins TRBV25-1 to TRBJ2-3, with no clear D. Looked up from germline, CDR1 is MGHDK and CDR2 is SYGVNS. This CDR3 has 12 residues. Trimming removed 6 bases at V and 0 bases at J, with 4 bases between. Here the CDR3 DNA reads TGTGCCAGCAGGGGGAGCACAGATACGCAGTATTTT. Protein product: CASRGSTDTQYF.

The chain uses TRBV6-1 and TRBJ2-6, with unresolved D. V lost 3 bases to trimming and J lost 0 bases, with 6 bases between them. The V gene's germline CDR1 is MNHNS and CDR2 SASEGT. This CDR3 is built from 15 residues. For the CDR3, the DNA is TGTGCCAGCAGTGAGATGGGCTCTGGGGCCAACGTCCTGACTTTC. Encoded protein: CASSEMGSGANVLTF.